This TCR beta chain was sequenced for a study of T cells after somatic rescue of genetic block. Trimming removed 6 bases from V and 6 bases from J, with 15 bases in between. The CDR3 has 13 amino acids. CDR1 WNHNN and CDR2 SYGVQD come from the germline V gene (reference sequence). Sequencing used immunoSEQ multiplex PCR; TCRdb keeps in-frame clones, though not all of them. This sample yields around 67,000 clones, of which about 91% are seen a single time; about 3% belongs to the top ten. This receptor was taken from a man in his forties or fifties. The genes are TRBV10-1 and TRBJ2-7, with D perhaps matching TRBD1 (5 bases). The sequenced material came from peripheral blood mononuclear cells (PBMCs). CDR3 sequence reads: CASSVLDSSEQYF. The CDR3 nucleotides are TGCGCCAGCAGCGTCCTCGACAGTTCCGAGCAGTACTTC.